This entry describes one T cell receptor beta chain. Its antigen is unknown. Data came from immunoSEQ multiplex PCR; TCRdb stores just in-frame clones and leaves some out. The data contain around 50,000 clones, approximately 85% of them singletons. The sample originates from a study of PD-L1 blockade in urothelial cancer. For the study at large: Samples came from 3 weeks, at the second dose, and 6 weeks into treatment. Researchers found blood samples held a median of around 140,000 T cells. Findings and limits, study-wide: Greater 3-week expansion of tumor-associated blood clones was recorded for durable-benefit patients.

Time point given: peripheral blood 6 weeks after treatment start. The germline gives CDR1 DFQATT, CDR2 SNEGSKA (reference sequence). The CDR3 totals 11 residues. The germline V and J ends were trimmed by 3 bases and 13 bases, with 13 bases remaining between them. The rearrangement uses TRBV20-1 and TRBJ2-1; D gene ambiguous. The sample consisted of PBMCs, taken around atezolizumab (anti-PD-L1) treatment. This TCR came from a man aged 45-60 years with urothelial cancer. The CDR3 here is CSASNSNLQFF. In nucleotides, the CDR3 is TGCAGTGCTAGCAACTCAAACTTACAGTTCTTC.